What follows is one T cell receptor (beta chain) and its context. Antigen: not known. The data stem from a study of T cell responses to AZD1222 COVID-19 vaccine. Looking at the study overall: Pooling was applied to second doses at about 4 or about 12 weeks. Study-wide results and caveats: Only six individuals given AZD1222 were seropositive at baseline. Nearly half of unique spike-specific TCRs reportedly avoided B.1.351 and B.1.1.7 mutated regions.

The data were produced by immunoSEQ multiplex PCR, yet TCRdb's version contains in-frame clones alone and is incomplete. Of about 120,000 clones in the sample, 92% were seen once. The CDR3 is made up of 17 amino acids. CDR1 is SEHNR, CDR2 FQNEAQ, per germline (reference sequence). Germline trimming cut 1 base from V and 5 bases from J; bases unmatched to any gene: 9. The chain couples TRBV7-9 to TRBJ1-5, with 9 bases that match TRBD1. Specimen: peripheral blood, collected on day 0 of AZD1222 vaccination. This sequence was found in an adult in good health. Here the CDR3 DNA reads TGTGCCAGCAGCTTAGTTGAGGGACAGGGTCCTTATCAGCCCCAGCATTTT. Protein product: CASSLVEGQGPYQPQHF.